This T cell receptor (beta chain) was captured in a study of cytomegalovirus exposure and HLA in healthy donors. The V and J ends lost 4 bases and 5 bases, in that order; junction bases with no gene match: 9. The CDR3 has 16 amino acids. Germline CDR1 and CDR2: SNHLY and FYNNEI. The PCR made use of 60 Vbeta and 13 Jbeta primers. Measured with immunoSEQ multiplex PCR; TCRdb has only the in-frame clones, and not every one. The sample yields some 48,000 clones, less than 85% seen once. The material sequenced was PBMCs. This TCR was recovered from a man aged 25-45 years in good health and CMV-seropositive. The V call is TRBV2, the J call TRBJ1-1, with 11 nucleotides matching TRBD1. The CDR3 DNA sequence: TGTGCCAGCAGTGCGGGACAGGGGGTCTCGAGGACTGAAGCTTTCTTT. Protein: CASSAGQGVSRTEAFF.